The 26 T cell receptor beta chains below come from one sample, sequenced in a study of Tregs in tolerant kidney transplant recipients (dated 2019 in TCRdb). Library creation used the immunoSEQ multiplex PCR assay. Not all clones reach the TCRdb copy of this immuneACCESS table, which keeps in-frame sequences only. Checked studies attribute under half of the gap to unresolved V genes and leave the rest unexplained. For this sample the table gives 75,000 to 95,000 clones, of which 90% to 95% were detected only once. Together, the top ten hold around 4.5% of the sample. Sequencing was carried out using CD8+ T cells from blood. All receptors come from a human donor in good health.

The chain uses TRBV29-1 and TRBJ1-2; tentatively, D is TRBD1 (5 bases). V was clipped by 6 bases and J by 6 bases, with 20 bases between them. The length of the CDR3 is 14 residues. Germline-derived CDR1 and CDR2 are SQVTM and ANQGSEA. CDR3 residues: CSVAFWGEGHGYTF. The CDR3 DNA reads TGCAGCGTGGCGTTTTGGGGAGAGGGGCATGGCTACACCTTC.

The chain carries TRBV21-1 and TRBJ1-1; the table names TRBD1, a call not compared with the DNA. TRBV21-1 corresponds to a pseudogene. This CDR3 comprises 14 residues. CDR3 DNA: TGTGCCAGCAGCAAAGCGGGCGTGAACACTGAAGCTTTCTTT. The encoded protein is CASSKAGVNTEAFF.

The chain has TRBV5-6 and TRBJ2-7; D is uncertain. Germline values: CDR1 SGHDT, CDR2 YYEEEE. CDR3 size: 12 residues. Trimming shortened V by 4 bases and J by 0 bases, and 5 bases separated the two germline ends. The CDR3 reads CASSISSYEQYF. The CDR3 bases are TGTGCCAGCAGCATAAGCTCCTACGAGCAGTACTTC.

The chain carries TRBV6-1 and TRBJ2-2, with D tentatively TRBD2 (6 bases). The CDR3 has 16 residues. The germline V gene has CDR1 MNHNS and CDR2 SASEGT. V lost 8 bases to trimming and J lost 5 bases, with 21 bases between them. The CDR3 bases are TGTGCCAGCGGTGCGAATTGGGAGGCGGGGACCGGGGAGCTGTTTTTT. Protein product: CASGANWEAGTGELFF.

The chain links TRBV19 to TRBJ2-7; 8 bases line up with TRBD1. V lost 3 bases and J lost 3; bases outside the gene matches: 7. The CDR3 covers 15 residues. The germline gives CDR1 LNHDA, CDR2 SQIVND (reference sequence). The DNA of the CDR3 is TGTGCCAGTAGTATGACGGGACAGGCGAACTACGAGCAGTACTTC. This codes for CASSMTGQANYEQYF.

The chain is built from TRBV7-9 and TRBJ2-7, with TRBD2 identical over 15 bases. CDR1 and CDR2 from the germline V gene are SEHNR and FQNEAQ (reference sequence). After removal of 5 bases from V and 2 bases from J, the junction contained 10 bases not matched to a gene. This CDR3 comprises 18 residues. In DNA form, the CDR3 reads TGTGCCAGCAGCAGGACTAGCGGGAGGGCCTTTAGCACCTACGAGCAGTACTTC. Its translation is CASSRTSGRAFSTYEQYF.

The rearrangement uses TRBV4-1 and TRBJ1-2, with D unresolved. Trimming took 1 base from V and 4 from J, leaving 10 bases between them. Looked up from germline, CDR1 is MGHRA and CDR2 is YSYEKL. This CDR3 comprises 14 residues. The CDR3 region has the DNA TGCGCCAGCAGCCAAGTGGAGGGTCCCTATGGCTACACCTTC. Protein sequence: CASSQVEGPYGYTF.

V is TRBV6-4 and J is TRBJ2-1, with D maybe TRBD1 (6 bases). V lost 6 bases and J lost 1, with 10 bases in between. The length of the CDR3 is 14 residues. CDR1 and CDR2 from the germline V gene are MRHNA and SNTAGT. In DNA form, the CDR3 reads TGTGCCAGCAGCTCGACAGGTTCCTACAATGAGCAGTTCTTC. This codes for CASSSTGSYNEQFF.

The chain recombines TRBV4-1 with TRBJ1-2; 7 bases line up with TRBD1. V was pared by 1 base and J by 0 bases, with 8 bases of the junction left unmatched. The CDR3 totals 17 residues. Germline CDR1 is MGHRA and CDR2 is YSYEKL. As DNA, the CDR3 is TGCGCCAGCAGCCAAGTGACCGACAGGGAAGCTAACTATGGCTACACCTTC. Protein: CASSQVTDREANYGYTF.

The chain employs TRBV19 and TRBJ2-7; a possible D gene is TRBD2 (5 bases). The V and J ends lost 8 bases and 3 bases respectively, with 17 bases between them. The CDR3 runs 14 residues. Germline V gives CDR1 LNHDA, CDR2 SQIVND (reference sequence). In nucleotides, the CDR3 is TGTGCCAGTTCCGGGATGGAGAGGAGCTACGAGCAGTACTTC. Its protein product is CASSGMERSYEQYF.

This clone appeared a single time. The rearrangement links TRBV9 to TRBJ2-7; possibly TRBD1 for D (6 bases). Germline assignment: CDR1 SGDLS and CDR2 YYNGEE. The CDR3 has 14 residues. V was trimmed by 2 bases and J by 4 bases, leaving 13 bases between them. The CDR3 sequence: CASSVSGTTYEQYF. In DNA, the CDR3 is TGTGCCAGCAGCGTTTCCGGGACAACATACGAGCAGTACTTC.

The chain employs TRBV30 and TRBJ1-3; no definite D call. Germline V gene lookup returns CDR1 GTSNPN and CDR2 SVGIG (reference sequence). Trimming left V 7 bases short and J 7 bases short, with 23 bases between. CDR3 length: 15 amino acids. CDR3 protein: CAFLGPQLSGNTIYF. The CDR3 DNA reads as TGTGCCTTTCTCGGGCCCCAATTGTCCGGGAACACCATATATTTT.

The chain uses TRBV27 and TRBJ2-1; TRBD2 matches 11 bases. The CDR3 runs to 15 residues. The trim removed 6 bases at V and 2 bases at J, leaving 3 bases unmatched. Germline V gene sequence: CDR1 MNHEY, CDR2 SMNVEV (reference sequence). The CDR3 protein is CASSELAGAYNEQFF. The CDR3 DNA follows: TGTGCCAGCAGCGAACTAGCGGGAGCCTACAATGAGCAGTTCTTC.

This clone was observed once. The CDR3 region is CASSLMGRQGDEQFF. In DNA, the CDR3 is TGTGCCAGCAGTTTAATGGGGCGACAGGGCGATGAGCAGTTCTTC. This chain connects TRBV27 to TRBJ2-1; TRBD1 agrees at 7 bases. Trimming at V came to 2 bases and at J to 8 bases, leaving 9 bases not matched to a gene. The CDR3 consists of 15 residues. CDR1 MNHEY and CDR2 SMNVEV come from the germline V gene (reference sequence).

CDR3 in amino acids: CASSEVGRAHEQYF. CDR3 DNA sequence: TGTGCCAGCAGTGAAGTTGGTAGGGCCCACGAGCAGTACTTC. This chain uses TRBV2 with TRBJ2-7, with no clear D. CDR1 SNHLY and CDR2 FYNNEI come from the germline V gene. The CDR3 length is 14 residues. V was clipped by 1 base and J by 5 bases, with 12 bases between them.

The chain links TRBV19 to TRBJ1-2; D is ambiguous. CDR3 size: 12 residues. Germline assignment: CDR1 LNHDA and CDR2 SQIVND (reference sequence). Between the trimmed V and J ends, which lost 8 bases and 1 base, there was a span of 8 bases. The CDR3 is CASHQFNYGYTF. The CDR3 region has the DNA TGTGCCAGTCATCAGTTTAACTATGGCTACACCTTC.

The chain links TRBV15 to TRBJ2-3; D is unclear. V gave up 5 bases and J gave up 5 bases, with 17 bases separating them. This CDR3 comprises 15 residues. The germline V gene has CDR1 LNHNV and CDR2 YYDKDF (reference sequence). The CDR3 DNA sequence: TGTGCCACCAGCGAGCTGGCGCCTTGGGGAGATACGCAGTATTTT. Its translation is CATSELAPWGDTQYF. Drawing the rest from reference TRBV15 and TRBJ2-3, the complete variable domain is DAMVIQNPRYQVTQFGKPVTLSCSQTLNHNVMYWYQQKSSQAPKLLFHYYDKDFNNEADTPDNFQSRRPNTSFCFLDIRSPGLGDTAMYLCATSELAPWGDTQYFGPGTRLTVL.

The genes are TRBV6-5 and TRBJ1-2, with 9 bases lining up with TRBD1. J was trimmed by 5 bases and V by 5 bases; bases with no gene match: 6. Germline loops: CDR1 MNHEY, CDR2 SVGAGI. The length of the CDR3 is 14 residues. The CDR3 spells CASSHGQGRYGYTF. The CDR3 region has the DNA TGTGCCAGCAGTCACGGACAGGGGAGGTATGGCTACACCTTC.

The chain combines TRBV10-2 with TRBJ1-1; 7 bases map to TRBD1. This CDR3 is 14 amino acids long. CDR1 is WSHSY, CDR2 SAAADI, per germline. V lost 3 bases and J lost 3; bases outside the gene matches: 4. As DNA, the CDR3 is TGCGCCAGCAGTGAAACAGGGGCTTACACTGAAGCTTTCTTT. Protein: CASSETGAYTEAFF.

This chain joins TRBV19 and TRBJ1-1; D unresolved. Trimming pared 6 bases from V and 3 bases from J, leaving 14 bases between. Germline V gene data show CDR1 as LNHDA and CDR2 as SQIVND (reference sequence). The CDR3 consists of 14 residues. CDR3 region: CASRMGEGDTEAFF. In nucleotides, the CDR3 is TGTGCCAGTAGGATGGGCGAGGGCGACACTGAAGCTTTCTTT.

V gene TRBV5-1 combines with J gene TRBJ2-5; TRBD1 matches 8 bases. V trimming: 3 bases; J trimming: 5 bases; junction bases outside the gene matches: 6. Per germline, CDR1 SGHRS and CDR2 YFSETQ. This CDR3 region has 14 residues. CDR3 amino acids: CASSWTGPGETQYF. In nucleotides, the CDR3 is TGCGCCAGCAGCTGGACAGGGCCCGGCGAGACCCAGTACTTC.

The V and J genes are TRBV7-9 and TRBJ1-4; possibly TRBD1 for D (5 bases). The ends were cut back, 0 bases at V and 8 bases at J, with 7 bases in the middle. The CDR3 covers 13 residues. CDR1 is SEHNR and CDR2 is FQNEAQ in the germline V gene (reference sequence). CDR3: CASSLAGREKLFF. In DNA, the CDR3 is TGTGCCAGCAGCTTAGCGGGACGAGAAAAACTGTTTTTT.

The chain couples TRBV9 to TRBJ1-4; D is possibly TRBD1 (5 bases). V lost 2 bases, J lost 3 bases, and 8 bases lay in between. CDR3 length: 14 residues. Germline V gene data show CDR1 as SGDLS and CDR2 as YYNGEE. CDR3 nucleotides: TGTGCCAGCAGCGTGGGAGGGGCTAATGAAAAACTGTTTTTT. It yields the protein CASSVGGANEKLFF.

The gene calls are TRBV18 and TRBJ2-7; maybe TRBD2 (6 bases). The CDR3 contains 16 residues. CDR1 is KGHSH, CDR2 LQKENI, per germline. V lost 6 bases and J 3 bases, leaving 21 bases between the germline ends. This chain's CDR3 is CASSKQSGETVYEQYF. In nucleotides, the CDR3 is TGTGCCAGCTCCAAGCAGTCGGGAGAGACAGTCTACGAGCAGTACTTC.

This clone came up once. This sequence joins TRBV14 and TRBJ1-1; D ambiguous. Germline assignment: CDR1 SGHDN and CDR2 FVKESK. V was trimmed by 8 bases and J by 1 base, leaving 17 bases between them. This CDR3 comprises 15 residues. CDR3 nucleotide sequence: TGTGCCAGCGTCTTTCTTTCCTGGGGGAACACTGAAGCTTTCTTT. It is translated as CASVFLSWGNTEAFF.

Here the CDR3 DNA reads TGTGCCAGCAGCACGGAGGTGACCTACGAGCAGTACTTC. This sequence encodes CASSTEVTYEQYF. This chain uses TRBV5-5 with TRBJ2-7; D may be TRBD2 (5 bases). The V end was cut by 4 bases, the J end by 2 bases, with 10 bases between. The CDR3 totals 13 residues. CDR1 and CDR2 from the germline V gene are SGHKS and YYEKEE (reference sequence).